Listed here are 21 T cell receptor beta chains from one sample, sequenced in a study of response to subunit inactivated influenza vaccine. Via MiXCR, TCRdb re-called the RT-PCR reads, giving one row per CDR3 protein. The sample lists approximately 570,000 distinct CDR3 sequences; approximately 7.6% were seen once. The sample here was PBMCs from blood, taken around 2 years after vaccination. The source of these receptors is a man aged 50-75 years who received an inactivated influenza vaccine.

This clonotype was counted ten times or more. The chain employs TRBV12-3 or TRBV12-4 and TRBJ1-1; D is ambiguous. The CDR3 has 16 residues. V lost 0 bases and J lost 4, with 15 bases in between. The DNA of the CDR3 is TGTGCCAGCAGTTTAGCGCCGCAATGGGGAACCACTGAAGCTTTCTTT. This gives the protein CASSLAPQWGTTEAFF.

This clonotype was observed at least ten times. This chain connects TRBV10-3 to TRBJ2-3; 10 bases agree with TRBD2. Germline V gene lookup returns CDR1 ENHRY and CDR2 SYGVKD. CDR3 size: 15 residues. Unmatched junction bases numbered 2, after V lost 3 bases and J lost 2 bases. The CDR3 DNA sequence: TGTGCCATCAGTGAACTAGCGGGATCCACAGATACGCAGTATTTT. Amino acid sequence: CAISELAGSTDTQYF.

This clonotype was observed many times. V and J are TRBV12-3 or TRBV12-4 and TRBJ2-5, with 10 bases fitting TRBD2. J was trimmed by 2 bases and V by 5 bases; bases with no gene match: 8. The CDR3 length is 16 residues. The CDR3 DNA reads as TGTGCCAGCAGTCACTTAGCGGGGGGCCTGCAAGAGACCCAGTACTTC. Its protein product is CASSHLAGGLQETQYF.

The V call is TRBV28, the J call TRBJ2-3; 14 nucleotides align to TRBD2. This CDR3 is 16 amino acids long. V was pared by 3 bases and J by 6 bases, with 5 bases of the junction left unmatched. CDR1 is MDHEN, CDR2 SYDVKM, per germline. The CDR3: CASSLTSGREGDTQYF. The CDR3 nucleotides are TGTGCCAGCAGTTTGACTAGCGGGAGGGAGGGGGATACGCAGTATTTT.

This clonotype was counted ten times or more. The chain couples TRBV7-8 to TRBJ2-7; TRBD1 matches at 11 bases. There are 16 residues in the CDR3. Germline CDR1 reads SGHVS; CDR2 reads FQNEAQ. Unmatched junction bases numbered 6, after V lost 1 base and J lost 4 bases. CDR3 sequence reads: CASSLVFGQGAYEQYF. For the CDR3, the DNA is TGTGCCAGCAGCTTAGTCTTCGGACAGGGGGCATACGAGCAGTACTTC.

The V call is TRBV9, the J call TRBJ2-2; TRBD2 matches at 7 bases. With V trimmed by 0 bases and J by 4 bases, 3 bases remained unmatched. Per the germline V gene, CDR1 is SGDLS and CDR2 is YYNGEE. CDR3 size: 15 residues. CDR3 in DNA: TGTGCCAGCAGCGTAGGGGGGGGTCTCACCGGGGAGCTGTTTTTT. Amino acid sequence: CASSVGGGLTGELFF.

This clonotype was seen ten or more times. The chain employs TRBV24-1 and TRBJ2-3; perhaps TRBD1 as D (5 bases). V was clipped by 1 base and J by 5 bases, with 12 bases between them. Per germline, CDR1 KGHDR and CDR2 SFDVKD. The CDR3 covers 15 residues. CDR3 residues: CATSDLVAGKDTQYF. For the CDR3, the DNA is TGTGCCACCAGTGATTTAGTGGCAGGGAAAGATACGCAGTATTTT.

In this sample, this clonotype turned up a few times. This chain links TRBV20-1 with TRBJ2-5; maybe TRBD2 (5 bases). The germline V gene encodes CDR1 DFQATT and CDR2 SNEGSKA (reference sequence). Trimming removed 7 bases from V and 4 bases from J, with 13 bases in between. The length of the CDR3 is 12 residues. CDR3 DNA sequence: TGCAGTGTCCGGCGAGGGCGAGAGACCCAGTACTTC. Protein sequence: CSVRRGRETQYF.

The sample holds a few counts of this clonotype. This sequence joins TRBV4-1 and TRBJ2-7; the D gene is possibly TRBD2 (5 bases). CDR3 length: 13 residues. The V gene lost 3 bases and the J gene lost 4 bases, with 10 bases spanning the gap. CDR1 MGHRA and CDR2 YSYEKL come from the germline V gene. CDR3 sequence (DNA): TGCGCCAGCAGCCAGGAGGACTTTTACGAGCAGTACTTC. Its protein product is CASSQEDFYEQYF.

The chain is built from TRBV18 and TRBJ2-2, with 11 bases identical to TRBD2. V was clipped by 8 bases and J by 6 bases; unmatched bases: 11. The CDR3 consists of 16 residues. Per the germline V gene, CDR1 is KGHSH and CDR2 is LQKENI. The CDR3 nucleotides are TGTGCCAGCCGAGAGTCTAGCGGGAGGTCTGCCGGGGAGCTGTTTTTT. As protein: CASRESSGRSAGELFF.

This clonotype was found many times. J is TRBJ2-3 and V is TRBV20-1; TRBD2 aligns across 12 bases. The CDR3 loop spans 15 amino acids. V dropped 4 bases and J dropped 6; count of bases not matched to a gene: 8. Germline assignment: CDR1 DFQATT and CDR2 SNEGSKA (reference sequence). CDR3 bases: TGCAGTGCTACCAGGACTAGCGGGGTCCGGGATACGCAGTATTTT. This gives the protein CSATRTSGVRDTQYF.

This clonotype was observed a handful of times. For the CDR3, the DNA is TGCAGTGCGCCGCCGGAGGGCTCTGGGGCCAACGTCCTGACTTTC. Translation gives CSAPPEGSGANVLTF. The rearrangement uses TRBV20-1 and TRBJ2-6; D is possibly TRBD2 (6 bases). This CDR3 is 15 amino acids long. Trimming pared 6 bases from V and 0 bases from J, leaving 12 bases between. Germline lookup yields CDR1 DFQATT and CDR2 SNEGSKA (reference sequence).

There are a few counts of this clonotype. The rearrangement links TRBV14 to TRBJ2-3; the D is unclear. In germline, CDR1 is SGHDN, CDR2 FVKESK. This CDR3 comprises 14 residues. V lost 5 bases and J 0 bases, leaving 9 bases between the germline ends. The CDR3 reads CASSDSGSTDTQYF. The CDR3, as DNA: TGTGCCAGCAGCGATTCGGGTAGCACAGATACGCAGTATTTT.

The rearrangement uses TRBV5-1 and TRBJ2-1, with 7 bases fitting TRBD1. The CDR3 is 15 amino acids. The trim removed 3 bases at V and 2 bases at J, leaving 5 bases unmatched. Germline CDR1 and CDR2: SGHRS and YFSETQ. DNA for the CDR3: TGCGCCAGCAGCTCCCGGGACAGAACCTACAATGAGCAGTTCTTC. It encodes CASSSRDRTYNEQFF.

This clonotype occurred many times. The chain is built from TRBV29-1 and TRBJ2-2; D possibly corresponds to TRBD1 (5 bases). Trimming pared 7 bases from V and 0 bases from J, leaving 12 bases between. CDR1 SQVTM and CDR2 ANQGSEA come from the germline V gene. The CDR3 runs to 14 residues. CDR3 sequence: CSAGQSPNTGELFF. CDR3 DNA: TGCAGCGCCGGACAAAGCCCGAACACCGGGGAGCTGTTTTTT.

The CDR3 here is CASSFGSGSWGNNEQFF. CDR3 nucleotides: TGTGCCAGCAGCTTCGGTAGCGGGAGTTGGGGTAACAATGAGCAGTTCTTC. The chain couples TRBV3-1 to TRBJ2-1; 9 bases are shared with TRBD2. V gave up 5 bases and J gave up 5 bases; unmatched junction bases: 13. This CDR3 is built from 17 residues. The V gene's germline CDR1 is LGHDT and CDR2 YNNKEL (reference sequence).

This clonotype showed up just a few times. The genes are TRBV5-1 and TRBJ2-1; tentative D call: TRBD2 (6 bases). CDR1 and CDR2 from the germline V gene are SGHRS and YFSETQ. V dropped 1 base and J dropped 8 bases, with 19 bases sitting between them. The CDR3 extends over 16 amino acids. The CDR3 DNA follows: TGCGCCAGCAGCTTGTTTTCCGGGGGTCTGACCCATGAGCAGTTCTTC. Translating it yields CASSLFSGGLTHEQFF.

This clonotype was picked up many times. This rearrangement joins TRBV29-1 to TRBJ1-4; the D is unclear. V shed 0 bases and J shed 3 bases, with 8 bases lying between them. The CDR3 is 14 amino acids. Germline loops: CDR1 SQVTM, CDR2 ANQGSEA. The CDR3 protein is CSVEDGGANEKLFF. The CDR3 region has the DNA TGCAGCGTTGAAGATGGTGGGGCTAATGAAAAACTGTTTTTT. The full variable domain, rest sourced from reference TRBV29-1 and TRBJ1-4, is SAVISQKPSRDICQRGTSLTIQCQVDSQVTMMFWYRQQPGQSLTLIATANQGSEATYESGFVIDKFPISRPNLTFSTLTVSNMSPEDSSIYLCSVEDGGANEKLFFGSGTQLSVL.

The J gene is TRBJ1-2, the V gene TRBV11-1, with a tentative D call TRBD1 (6 bases). The CDR3 is 12 amino acids. The germline V gene has CDR1 SGHAT and CDR2 FQDESV (reference sequence). V was shortened by 8 bases and J by 2 bases, with 9 bases between the two germline ends. CDR3 loop: CASCQGNYGYTF. CDR3 DNA: TGTGCCAGCTGTCAGGGGAACTATGGCTACACCTTC.

This clonotype was seen more than once but under ten times. The chain combines TRBV6-2 or TRBV6-3 with TRBJ2-1; D is undetermined. Trimming pared 7 bases from V and 0 bases from J, leaving 10 bases between. This CDR3 contains 14 residues. Looked up from germline, CDR1 is MNHEY and CDR2 is SVGEGT. For the CDR3, the DNA is TGTGCCAGCATCAGAAGTAGCTCCTACAATGAGCAGTTCTTC. Residues: CASIRSSSYNEQFF.

This clonotype occurred a few times. CDR3 DNA: TGTGCCAGCAGATGGAACAGGGGAACTAATGAAAAACTGTTTTTT. The encoded protein is CASRWNRGTNEKLFF. The V call is TRBV28, the J call TRBJ1-4, with 7 bases lining up with TRBD1. In germline, CDR1 is MDHEN, CDR2 SYDVKM. The CDR3 is 15 amino acids. V lost 6 bases to trimming and J lost 1 base; unmatched junction nucleotides: 5.